The 29 T cell receptor beta chains given below trace back to one sample, sequenced in a study of cytomegalovirus exposure and HLA in healthy donors. The PCR made use of 60 Vbeta and 13 Jbeta primers. The data were produced by immunoSEQ multiplex PCR, yet TCRdb's version contains in-frame clones alone and is incomplete. This table has some 120,000 clones, around 72% appearing once. The sample consisted of PBMCs. These receptors all come from a woman between 45 and 60 years old in good health and CMV-seropositive.

This clone was counted a few times. This rearrangement joins TRBV5-4 to TRBJ1-1; no reliable D call. V lost 2 bases and J 0 bases, leaving 11 bases between the germline ends. Germline V CDR1 and CDR2: SGHNT, YYREEE (reference sequence). The CDR3 is made up of 15 amino acids. CDR3 sequence reads: CASSFPGAMNTEAFF. CDR3 coding DNA: TGTGCCAGCAGCTTCCCGGGAGCAATGAACACTGAAGCTTTCTTT.

This chain uses TRBV9 with TRBJ2-5; 11 bases are shared with TRBD2. CDR1 is SGDLS, CDR2 YYNGEE, per germline. The ends lost 4 bases at V and 5 bases at J; junction bases unmatched: 7. This CDR3 comprises 15 residues. CDR3 sequence (DNA): TGTGCCAGCAGCCCGGGACTAGCGGCGGTCGAGACCCAGTACTTC. It is translated as CASSPGLAAVETQYF.

The V and J genes are TRBV19 and TRBJ1-4; D possibly corresponds to TRBD1 (5 bases). V was trimmed by 3 bases and J by 6 bases, leaving 8 bases between them. Germline-derived CDR1 and CDR2 are LNHDA and SQIVND (reference sequence). CDR3 length equals 13 residues. The chain's CDR3 is CASSIQGHEKLFF. CDR3 DNA sequence: TGTGCCAGTAGTATCCAGGGTCATGAAAAACTGTTTTTT. The variable domain in full, completed from reference TRBV19 and TRBJ1-4, reads DGGITQSPKYLFRKEGQNVTLSCEQNLNHDAMYWYRQDPGQGLRLIYYSQIVNDFQKGDIAEGYSVSREKKESFPLTVTSAQKNPTAFYLCASSIQGHEKLFFGSGTQLSVL.

This clone was detected a few times. This chain joins TRBV30 and TRBJ2-7; 10 positions agree with TRBD2. The germline CDR1 and CDR2 sequences are GTSNPN and SVGIG (reference sequence). V gave up 0 bases and J gave up 7 bases; unmatched junction bases: 3. There are 13 residues in the CDR3. DNA of the CDR3: TGTGCCTGGAGTGTAACTAGCGGGGAGGAGCAGTACTTC. Protein: CAWSVTSGEEQYF.

The chain employs TRBV7-2 and TRBJ1-5; D not certain. The V gene lost 1 base and the J gene lost 6 bases, with 19 bases spanning the gap. The CDR3 runs 17 residues. Germline assignment: CDR1 SGHTA and CDR2 FQGNSA. CDR3 in DNA: TGTGCCAGCAGCTTAGTATACGGCTCCCCAGCGGTTCAGCCCCAGCATTTT. This codes for CASSLVYGSPAVQPQHF.

This rearrangement joins TRBV6-5 to TRBJ2-5; a weak D match, TRBD1 (5 bases). The CDR3 contains 13 residues. Trimming stripped 6 bases from V and 5 bases from J, with 13 bases between. Germline CDR1 reads MNHEY; CDR2 reads SVGAGI. The CDR3 here is CASRGQGGETQYF. The CDR3 DNA reads as TGTGCCAGCAGGGGGCAGGGTGGGGAGACCCAGTACTTC.

This rearrangement joins TRBV11-2 to TRBJ2-2; D unresolved. There are 13 residues in the CDR3. The germline V gene has CDR1 SGHAT and CDR2 FQNNGV. Trimming shortened V by 5 bases and J by 4 bases, and 8 bases separated the two germline ends. CDR3 loop: CASSRLRTGELFF. CDR3 DNA: TGTGCCAGCAGCCGACTTCGCACCGGGGAGCTGTTTTTT.

The chain links TRBV19 to TRBJ1-1; no firm D call. Trimming took off 2 bases at V and 5 bases at J, with 9 bases between the two ends. From germline, CDR1 is LNHDA and CDR2 SQIVND (reference sequence). CDR3 length: 13 amino acids. The CDR3 loop reads CASSINWETEAFF. CDR3 nucleotides: TGTGCCAGTAGTATAAATTGGGAGACTGAAGCTTTCTTT.

The J gene is TRBJ1-5, the V gene TRBV19; D unresolved. This CDR3 spans 14 amino acids. Germline-derived CDR1 and CDR2 are LNHDA and SQIVND (reference sequence). Trimming removed 6 bases from V and 7 bases from J, with 16 bases in between. CDR3 DNA sequence: TGTGCCAGTAGCCAGGCCCCGGTGGCCCAGCCCCAGCATTTT. It yields the protein CASSQAPVAQPQHF.

This chain uses TRBV25-1 with TRBJ2-7; 8 bases align to TRBD1. J lost 3 bases, V lost 6 bases, and 4 bases had no gene match. CDR3 length: 13 amino acids. CDR1 MGHDK and CDR2 SYGVNS come from the germline V gene. CDR3 sequence (DNA): TGTGCCAGCAGGGGAACAGGGGGCTACGAGCAGTACTTC. It translates to CASRGTGGYEQYF.

This chain connects TRBV14 to TRBJ1-2, with 8 bases that match TRBD1. CDR3 length: 14 residues. Germline CDR1 SGHDN, CDR2 FVKESK. Losses at the gene ends were 3 bases for V and 2 bases for J; bases not matched to a gene: 2. The CDR3 region is CASSHSGGNYGYTF. CDR3 coding DNA: TGTGCCAGCAGCCATTCAGGGGGCAACTATGGCTACACCTTC.

The rearrangement links TRBV7-6 to TRBJ2-5, with 14 bases lining up with TRBD2. Trimming took 1 base from V and 1 from J; bases not matched to a gene: 5. The CDR3 is 18 residues long. Germline V gene lookup returns CDR1 SGHVS and CDR2 FNYEAQ. CDR3 in DNA: TGTGCCAGCAGCTTAGAGGGGGGGACTAGCGGGAGCCAAGAGACCCAGTACTTC. Translated: CASSLEGGTSGSQETQYF.

The V call is TRBV11-3, the J call TRBJ1-2, with TRBD1 matching over 9 bases. The V segment lost 0 bases and the J segment 2 bases; nucleotides outside the gene matches: 4. Germline values: CDR1 SGHNT, CDR2 YENEEA. The CDR3 consists of 16 residues. The CDR3 protein is CASSLDGQGNNYGYTF. Here the CDR3 DNA reads TGTGCCAGCAGCTTAGATGGACAGGGGAACAACTATGGCTACACCTTC. Combining the CDR3 with reference TRBV11-3 and TRBJ1-2 gives the whole variable domain EAGVVQSPRYKIIEKKQPVAFWCNPISGHNTLYWYLQNLGQGPELLIRYENEEAVDDSQLPKDRFSAERLKGVDSTLKIQPAELGDSAVYLCASSLDGQGNNYGYTFGSGTRLTVV.

Turning to this clone: Germline and junction disagree at one end, which may indicate a read error. The chain couples TRBV5-4 to TRBJ1-1; no reliable D call. CDR3 size: 13 residues. Germline CDR1 reads SGHNT; CDR2 reads YYREEE (reference sequence). The CDR3 spells CASSSPDKVGRDF. The CDR3 DNA reads as TGTGCCAGCAGCTCCCCCGACAAGGTCGGACGGGACTTT.

The count of this clone is one. The chain recombines TRBV5-6 with TRBJ2-4; 9 bases are shared with TRBD1. CDR1 is SGHDT, CDR2 YYEEEE, per germline. This CDR3 has 17 amino acids. With V trimmed by 3 bases and J by 3 bases, 10 bases remained unmatched. The CDR3 DNA follows: TGTGCCAGCAGCTATTCGGGGGACAGGGATGGCAAAAACATTCAGTACTTC. As protein: CASSYSGDRDGKNIQYF.

V usage is TRBV5-4 and J usage is TRBJ1-1, with 7 bases matching TRBD1. The J segment lost 2 bases and the V segment lost 3 bases, leaving 7 bases of the junction unmatched. The CDR3 runs to 15 residues. CDR1 is SGHNT, CDR2 YYREEE, per germline (reference sequence). Here the CDR3 reads CASSSGQRLNTEAFF. In nucleotides, the CDR3 is TGTGCCAGCAGCTCGGGACAGAGACTAAACACTGAAGCTTTCTTT.

This clone came up a few times. The V call is TRBV29-1, the J call TRBJ1-2, with TRBD1 as a possible D gene (6 bases). Germline V gene data show CDR1 as SQVTM and CDR2 as ANQGSEA. Trimming left V 5 bases short and J 8 bases short, with 15 bases between. This CDR3 is built from 12 residues. For the CDR3, the DNA is TGCAGCGTTAGGAGACAGGACCAAGGCTACACCTTC. Its protein is CSVRRQDQGYTF.

V and J are TRBV7-2 and TRBJ1-1; D is ambiguous. Germline V gene sequence: CDR1 SGHTA, CDR2 FQGNSA. CDR3 length: 12 amino acids. The ends were cut back, 1 base at V and 6 bases at J, with 6 bases in the middle. The CDR3 here is CASSLDLAEAFF. As DNA, the CDR3 is TGTGCCAGCAGCTTAGATCTTGCTGAAGCTTTCTTT.

CDR3 sequence reads: CASSLGAGGNYNEQFF. The CDR3 coding sequence is TGTGCCAGCAGCTTGGGAGCGGGAGGTAACTACAATGAGCAGTTCTTC. The chain combines TRBV5-5 with TRBJ2-1; 9 positions match TRBD2. The V gene's germline CDR1 is SGHKS and CDR2 YYEKEE (reference sequence). V was pared by 0 bases and J by 3 bases, with 4 bases of the junction left unmatched. The CDR3 runs 16 residues.

This chain joins TRBV7-2 and TRBJ1-1; D remains ambiguous. The germline CDR1 and CDR2 sequences are SGHTA and FQGNSA. This CDR3 comprises 16 residues. Trimming removed 5 bases from V and 1 base from J, with 17 bases in between. CDR3 bases: TGTGCCAGCAGCAGAGTTCTAGACGTCCGGAACACTGAAGCTTTCTTT. Protein: CASSRVLDVRNTEAFF.

The chain uses TRBV11-1 and TRBJ2-3, with a possible D match to TRBD2 (5 bases). Germline assignment: CDR1 SGHAT and CDR2 FQDESV (reference sequence). The CDR3 length is 14 residues. Trimming cost V 9 bases and J 6 bases, with 19 bases left between them. In nucleotides, the CDR3 is TGTGCCAGTAGCCTTCGTGGAGGCGGGGATACGCAGTATTTT. Translation gives CASSLRGGGDTQYF. Supplemented by reference TRBV11-1 and TRBJ2-3, the full variable domain reads EAEVAQSPRYKITEKSQAVAFWCDPISGHATLYWYRQILGQGPELLVQFQDESVVDDSQLPKDRFSAERLKGVDSTLKIQPAELGDSAMYLCASSLRGGGDTQYFGPGTRLTVL.

The chain employs TRBV11-2 and TRBJ1-1; D gene uncertain. Germline V gives CDR1 SGHAT, CDR2 FQNNGV. The CDR3 spans 13 residues. V lost 3 bases to trimming and J lost 3 bases, with 8 bases between them. The CDR3 protein is CASSFTRDTEAFF. The CDR3 DNA is TGTGCCAGCAGCTTCACACGGGACACTGAAGCTTTCTTT.

The chain combines TRBV28 with TRBJ2-3; 11 nucleotides line up with TRBD2. Germline V gives CDR1 MDHEN, CDR2 SYDVKM. The CDR3 spans 16 residues. V gave up 9 bases and J gave up 5 bases; unmatched junction bases: 13. The CDR3: CASTPTSGRDGDTQYF. CDR3 bases: TGTGCCAGTACTCCCACTAGCGGGAGAGATGGAGATACGCAGTATTTT.

This clone was observed a handful of times. The chain carries TRBV4-3 and TRBJ1-1, with D uncertain. V was cut by 1 base and J by 7 bases, with 13 bases left in between. Germline V gene lookup returns CDR1 LGHNA and CDR2 YSLEER. This CDR3 region has 14 residues. CDR3 protein: CASSQVRTDNEAFF. Written as DNA, the CDR3 is TGCGCCAGCAGCCAAGTTAGAACAGATAATGAAGCTTTCTTT.

This clone appeared once. V and J are TRBV5-1 and TRBJ2-3; tentative D call: TRBD2 (7 bases). The length of the CDR3 is 15 residues. Between the trimmed V and J ends, which lost 4 bases and 1 base, there was a span of 13 bases. CDR1 is SGHRS and CDR2 is YFSETQ in the germline V gene. Written as DNA, the CDR3 is TGCGCCAGCAGCGGGGGGGCGTCGCGCACAGATACGCAGTATTTT. Amino acid sequence: CASSGGASRTDTQYF.

This chain connects TRBV4-1 to TRBJ2-7, with D possibly matching TRBD2 (7 bases). Germline CDR1 is MGHRA and CDR2 is YSYEKL. With 4 bases removed from V and 6 bases from J, the gap between germline ends came to 19 bases. The CDR3 is made up of 15 amino acids. CDR3 residues: CASSLRLDGGREQYF. The CDR3 nucleotides read TGCGCCAGCAGCCTCCGACTAGACGGGGGGCGCGAGCAGTACTTC.

This clone occurred a few times. The CDR3 DNA follows: TGTGCCAGCAGCAACGGGGAGTTGCGCACCGGGGAGCTGTTTTTT. It translates to CASSNGELRTGELFF. The rearrangement joins TRBV7-3 to TRBJ2-2; D is possibly TRBD2 (5 bases). With 5 bases removed from V and 4 bases from J, the gap between germline ends came to 14 bases. The CDR3 runs to 15 residues. Germline loops: CDR1 SGHTA, CDR2 FQGTGA.

This chain links TRBV7-2 with TRBJ1-1; D uncertain. Trimming removed 3 bases from V and 1 base from J, with 9 bases in between. Germline assignment: CDR1 SGHTA and CDR2 FQGNSA. This CDR3 has 14 residues. The CDR3 sequence: CASSFATGNTEAFF. CDR3 nucleotides: TGTGCCAGCAGCTTCGCAACGGGGAACACTGAAGCTTTCTTT.

The chain uses TRBV5-1 and TRBJ1-3, with 10 bases lining up with TRBD1. The CDR3 extends over 18 amino acids. Germline V gives CDR1 SGHRS, CDR2 YFSETQ. The trim removed 0 bases at V and 2 bases at J, leaving 8 bases unmatched. The CDR3 here is CASSLVSGQGGTGNTIYF. CDR3 in DNA: TGCGCCAGCAGCTTGGTGTCAGGACAGGGGGGTACTGGAAACACCATATATTTT. The full variable domain, with the rest looked up from reference TRBV5-1 and TRBJ1-3, is KAGVTQTPRYLIKTRGQQVTLSCSPISGHRSVSWYQQTPGQGLQFLFEYFSETQRNKGNFPGRFSGRQFSNSRSEMNVSTLELGDSALYLCASSLVSGQGGTGNTIYFGEGSWLTVV.